This TCR beta chain was captured by sequencing in a study of cytomegalovirus exposure and HLA in healthy donors. Background on the study: Earlier sequencing of some 190 million T cells yielded roughly 120 million unique TCR beta sequences.

PCR was performed using 60 Vbeta and 13 Jbeta primers. Profiling relied on immunoSEQ multiplex PCR, and the TCRdb table lists in-frame clones only, not all of them. Of about 120,000 clones listed, about 80% are singletons. About this clone: As yet, its antigen is unknown.

The CDR3 has 13 amino acids. Trimming stripped 4 bases from V and 5 bases from J, with 9 bases between. CDR1 and CDR2 from the germline V gene are MNHNS and SASEGT. Broader study findings: As confirmed in vitro, a few CMV-associated chains were specific for CMV antigens.

Donors in the study were healthy people who gave bone marrow. The receptor was isolated from a female donor in good health and CMV-seropositive. Source material: PBMCs. The chain joins TRBV6-1 to TRBJ1-5; D possibly corresponds to TRBD1 (5 bases). The CDR3 loop reads CASSVMGHQPQHF. The CDR3 bases are TGTGCCAGCAGTGTAATGGGGCATCAGCCCCAGCATTTT.